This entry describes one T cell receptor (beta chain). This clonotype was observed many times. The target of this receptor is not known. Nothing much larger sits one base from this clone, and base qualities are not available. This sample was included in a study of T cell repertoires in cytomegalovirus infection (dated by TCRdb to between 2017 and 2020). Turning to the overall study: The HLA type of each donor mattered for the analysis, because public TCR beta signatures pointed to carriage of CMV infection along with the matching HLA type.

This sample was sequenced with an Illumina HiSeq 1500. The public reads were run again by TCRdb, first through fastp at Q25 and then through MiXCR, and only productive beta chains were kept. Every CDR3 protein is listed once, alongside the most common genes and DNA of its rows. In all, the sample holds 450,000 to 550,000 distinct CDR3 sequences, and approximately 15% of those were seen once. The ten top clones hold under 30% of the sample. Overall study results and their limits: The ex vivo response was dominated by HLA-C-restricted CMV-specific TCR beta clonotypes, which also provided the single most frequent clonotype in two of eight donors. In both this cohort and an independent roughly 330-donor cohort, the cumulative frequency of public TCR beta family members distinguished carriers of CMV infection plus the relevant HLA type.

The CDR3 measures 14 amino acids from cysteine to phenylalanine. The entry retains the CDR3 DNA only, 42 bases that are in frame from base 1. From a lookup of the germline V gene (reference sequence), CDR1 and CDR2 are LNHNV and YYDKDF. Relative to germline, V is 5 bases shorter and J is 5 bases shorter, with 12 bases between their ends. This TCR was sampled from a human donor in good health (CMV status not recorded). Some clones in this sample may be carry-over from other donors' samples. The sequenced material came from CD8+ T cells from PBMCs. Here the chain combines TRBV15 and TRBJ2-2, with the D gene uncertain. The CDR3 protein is CATSLPESTGELFF. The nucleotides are TGTGCCACCAGCTTGCCCGAGTCAACCGGGGAGCTGTTTTTT.